This T cell receptor beta chain is from a study of blood T cell repertoires in COVID-19. At the level of the study: Spain, Italy and the United States supplied samples that represented acute and convalescent COVID-19.

Data came from immunoSEQ multiplex PCR; TCRdb stores just in-frame clones and leaves some out. The data contain approximately 150,000 clones, around 80% of them seen just once; the ten biggest clones take up roughly 5%. Participants spanned ages about 18 to 90 years and resided in roughly 26 US areas. Exposed participants encountered a COVID-19 case during the 2 weeks preceding study entry. The sequence was collected from a man in his 70s who had been exposed to COVID-19. The source material was PBMCs or T cells enriched from blood (not recorded which).

The CDR3 protein is CASSSYQETQYF. The CDR3 DNA is TGTGCCAGCAGCTCCTACCAAGAGACCCAGTACTTC. This chain connects TRBV7-2 to TRBJ2-5; D remains ambiguous. CDR1 is SGHTA and CDR2 is FQGNSA in the germline V gene. This CDR3 comprises 12 residues. The ends were cut back, 4 bases at V and 0 bases at J, with 3 bases in the middle.